Listed below are T cell receptor beta chains from one sample, sequenced in a study of cytomegalovirus exposure and HLA in healthy donors. Clones were sequenced by immunoSEQ multiplex PCR, and TCRdb holds only the in-frame ones, with some missing. This table has 200,000 to 250,000 clones, about three quarters appearing once. Sequencing was done on a sample of PBMCs. The receptors originated from a man aged 40-50 years in good health and CMV-seronegative. Each CDR3 is given with its conserved first and last residue.

v_gene	j_gene	CDR3aa
TRBV2	TRBJ1-3	CASSDRGPTGNTIYF
TRBV7-2	TRBJ2-7	CASSLDPGPEREQYF
TRBV5-4	TRBJ2-5	CASTRGDYQETQYF
TRBV15	TRBJ2-1	CATSRGRAVDNEQFF
TRBV18	TRBJ1-1	CASSPTSGRPNTEAFF
TRBV27	TRBJ2-1	CASSHPLAAYNEQFF
TRBV7-2	TRBJ1-2	CASSPDGRNYGYTF
TRBV2	TRBJ1-5	CASNLDRRGNQPQHF
TRBV7-9	TRBJ2-4	CASSLERLAKNIQYF
TRBV28	TRBJ2-7	CASSPGTGLGEQYF
TRBV27	TRBJ1-2	CASSLDTRDYGYTF
TRBV27	TRBJ1-2	CASSSQRGPYGYTF
TRBV6-1	TRBJ2-5	CASSERRGGPETQYF
TRBV9	TRBJ2-5	CASSSSLRDETQYF
TRBV7-2	TRBJ2-7	CASSLRGGLGASYEQYF
TRBV30	TRBJ1-6	CAWSDDHWTAEPLHF
TRBV18	TRBJ2-2	CASSPIAENTGELFF
TRBV2	TRBJ2-7	CASSPAGGSSYEQYF
TRBV15	TRBJ1-1	CATTKRGGFNTEAFF
TRBV14	TRBJ2-1	CASSLGLAYPYNEQFF
TRBV5-4	TRBJ1-4	CASSLGGGATNEKLFF
TRBV7-9	TRBJ1-5	CASSLSSNQPQHF
TRBV5-1	TRBJ1-1	CASSLGDRDTEAFF
TRBV6-1	TRBJ1-1	CASSSRAGTEAFF